The present T cell receptor beta chain was sequenced within a study of cytomegalovirus exposure and HLA in healthy donors. Study observations and caveats: Reportedly, a later analysis found an Asian-associated ancestry cluster had fewer N-insertions than the approximately 600-donor mean.

V gave up 3 bases and J gave up 4 bases, with 3 bases separating them. Germline V gene data show CDR1 as GTSNPN and CDR2 as SVGIG (reference sequence). The CDR3 is 11 residues long. The PCR used 60 Vbeta and 13 Jbeta primers. TCRdb's table, derived via immunoSEQ multiplex PCR, lists solely in-frame clones and lacks some. Of some 120,000 clones in the sample, 75% to 85% were seen once. A word on this clone: The antigen remains unidentified.

V is TRBV30 and J is TRBJ1-4; the D is unclear. This clonotype was obtained from a male donor in good health and CMV-seronegative. Sequenced sample: PBMCs. The CDR3 bases are TGTGCCTGGAGCGGTAATGAAAAACTGTTTTTT. Amino acid sequence: CAWSGNEKLFF.